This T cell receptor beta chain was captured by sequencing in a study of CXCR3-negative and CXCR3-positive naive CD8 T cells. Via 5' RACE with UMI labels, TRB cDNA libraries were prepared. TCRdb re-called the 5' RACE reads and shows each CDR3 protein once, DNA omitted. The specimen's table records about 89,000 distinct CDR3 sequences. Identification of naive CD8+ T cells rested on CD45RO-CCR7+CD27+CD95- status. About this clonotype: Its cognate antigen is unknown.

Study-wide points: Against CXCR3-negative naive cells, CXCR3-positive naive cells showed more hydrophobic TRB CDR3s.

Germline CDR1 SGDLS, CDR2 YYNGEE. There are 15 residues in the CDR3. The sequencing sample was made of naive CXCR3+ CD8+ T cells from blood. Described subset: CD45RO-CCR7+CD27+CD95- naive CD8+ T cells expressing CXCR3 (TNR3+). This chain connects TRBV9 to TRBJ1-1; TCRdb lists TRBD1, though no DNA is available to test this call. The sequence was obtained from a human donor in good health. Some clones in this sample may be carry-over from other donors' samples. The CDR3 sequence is CASTPGQGLSTEAFF.